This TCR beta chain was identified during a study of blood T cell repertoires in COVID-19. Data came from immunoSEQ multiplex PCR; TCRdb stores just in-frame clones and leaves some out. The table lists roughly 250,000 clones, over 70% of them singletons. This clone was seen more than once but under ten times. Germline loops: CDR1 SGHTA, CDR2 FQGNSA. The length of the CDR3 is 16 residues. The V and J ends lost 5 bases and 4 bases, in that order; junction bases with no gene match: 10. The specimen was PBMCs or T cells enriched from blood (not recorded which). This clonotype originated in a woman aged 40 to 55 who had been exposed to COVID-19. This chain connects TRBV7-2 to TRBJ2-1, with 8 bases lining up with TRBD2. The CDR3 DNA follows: TGTGCCAGCAGCCGTCTCGCGGGACTAGGTTACAATGAGCAGTTCTTC. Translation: CASSRLAGLGYNEQFF.